Presented here are 29 T cell receptor beta chains from one specimen sequenced in a study of response to subunit inactivated influenza vaccine. TCRdb ran MiXCR on the RT-PCR reads and lists one entry per CDR3 protein. The sample has about 780,000 distinct CDR3 sequences, approximately 17% seen once; the top ten hold roughly a tenth. Sequenced here: PBMCs from blood, sampled 4 to 6 days after vaccination. These receptors originate from a middle-aged man who received an inactivated influenza vaccine.

The gene calls are TRBV11-2 and TRBJ2-3; 8 nucleotides line up with TRBD2. Germline-derived CDR1 and CDR2 are SGHAT and FQNNGV. V gave up 2 bases and J gave up 3 bases; unmatched junction bases: 10. This CDR3 has 17 residues. CDR3 DNA: TGTGCCAGCAGCTTAAAGACCGGGACTAGTAGGACAGATACGCAGTATTTT. This codes for CASSLKTGTSRTDTQYF.

This clonotype was detected only a few times. The J gene is TRBJ2-7, the V gene TRBV29-1; D is tentatively TRBD1 or TRBD2 (5 bases each). CDR3 size: 13 residues. The ends were cut back, 1 base at V and 4 bases at J, with 11 bases in the middle. CDR1 and CDR2 (germline): SQVTM, ANQGSEA. The CDR3 is CSVEVEGPYEQYF. The DNA for the CDR3 is TGCAGCGTTGAAGTCGAGGGGCCTTACGAGCAGTACTTC.

This clonotype was seen a handful of times. CDR3 nucleotide sequence: TGTGCCAGCTCACCCAGCGGGTCAGGCTCCTACGAGCAGTACTTC. It is translated as CASSPSGSGSYEQYF. V and J are TRBV18 and TRBJ2-7; weak D call: TRBD2 (6 bases). This CDR3 spans 15 amino acids. Germline CDR1 KGHSH, CDR2 LQKENI. Trimming left V 3 bases short and J 0 bases short, with 12 bases between.

V and J are TRBV6-1 and TRBJ2-3; TRBD1 matches at 8 bases. Trimming took 9 bases from V and 1 from J; bases not matched to a gene: 6. Germline CDR1 reads MNHNS; CDR2 reads SASEGT. The CDR3 totals 14 residues. The CDR3 DNA sequence: TGTGCCAGTCGGACAGGGCCCCGCACAGATACGCAGTATTTT. This sequence encodes CASRTGPRTDTQYF.

This clonotype was counted between two and nine times. The chain couples TRBV27 to TRBJ1-2; D is perhaps TRBD1 (6 bases). V was clipped by 1 base and J by 8 bases, with 14 bases between them. Germline values: CDR1 MNHEY, CDR2 SMNVEV (reference sequence). This CDR3 contains 14 residues. The CDR3 DNA reads TGTGCCAGCAGTTTATTGGGACAAGATGTCGGCTACACCTTC. Its protein product is CASSLLGQDVGYTF.

DNA of the CDR3: TGTGCCAGCAGCGCCGGGACAGCCCTCGGGGATGAGCAGTTCTTC. As protein: CASSAGTALGDEQFF. The chain employs TRBV9 and TRBJ2-1; 7 bases map to TRBD1. Unmatched junction bases numbered 11, after V lost 3 bases and J lost 8 bases. The CDR3 spans 15 residues. Germline V lookup: CDR1 SGDLS, CDR2 YYNGEE.

This clonotype was detected only a few times. The chain combines TRBV10-3 with TRBJ1-5; no clear D. From germline, CDR1 is ENHRY and CDR2 SYGVKD. The CDR3 sequence is 15 residues long. V lost 0 bases, J lost 0 bases, and 6 bases lay in between. CDR3 loop: CAISESQNSNQPQHF. The CDR3 region has the DNA TGTGCCATCAGTGAGTCTCAGAATAGCAATCAGCCCCAGCATTTT.

The sample holds a few counts of this clonotype. The V and J genes are TRBV12-3 or TRBV12-4 and TRBJ1-3; weak D call: TRBD1 (5 bases). V was clipped by 3 bases and J by 0 bases, with 12 bases between them. The CDR3 length is 16 residues. The CDR3 DNA reads TGTGCCAGCAGTTTCTTGGGGCATAGCTCTGGAAACACCATATATTTT. Protein product: CASSFLGHSSGNTIYF.

This clonotype turned up a few times. The chain employs TRBV6-1 and TRBJ1-3; D not certain. This CDR3 region has 14 residues. V was pared by 2 bases and J by 4 bases, with 9 bases between. Per germline, CDR1 MNHNS and CDR2 SASEGT. DNA of the CDR3: TGTGCCAGCAGTGAACGGCCCTCAGGAAACACCATATATTTT. This sequence encodes CASSERPSGNTIYF.

CDR3 DNA: TGTGCCACCGGAACAGGGCTTCGGCCCTCTGGAAACACCATATATTTT. It yields the protein CATGTGLRPSGNTIYF. This chain uses TRBV24-1 with TRBJ1-3; possibly TRBD1 for D (6 bases). The germline gives CDR1 KGHDR, CDR2 SFDVKD. The CDR3 runs 16 residues. V lost 9 bases, J lost 0 bases, and 17 bases lay in between.

This clonotype was seen a handful of times. This sequence joins TRBV9 and TRBJ2-5; TRBD2 is a possible D gene (6 bases). The CDR3 is 14 residues long. The ends were cut back, 5 bases at V and 3 bases at J, with 14 bases in the middle. The germline V gene has CDR1 SGDLS and CDR2 YYNGEE. CDR3 DNA: TGTGCCAGCAGTACCGGGACTGTCAAAGAGACCCAGTACTTC. It is translated as CASSTGTVKETQYF.

About this clonotype: Just one base apart from a much larger clone, this may be a read error. The genes are TRBV29-1 and TRBJ1-5, with D tentatively TRBD1 (6 bases). This CDR3 has 13 residues. Germline CDR1 and CDR2: SQVTM and ANQGSEA. The CDR3 spells CSVEVDRNHPQHF. The CDR3 region has the DNA TGCAGCGTTGAAGTAGACAGGAATCATCCCCAGCATTTT.

This clonotype has ten or more counts. The V gene is TRBV7-2, the J gene TRBJ2-7; TRBD1 aligns across 8 bases. CDR1 and CDR2 (germline): SGHTA, FQGNSA. The CDR3 has 13 residues. The trim removed 4 bases at V and 2 bases at J, leaving 1 base unmatched. The CDR3 reads CASSSTGAYEQYF. CDR3 bases: TGTGCCAGCAGCTCGACAGGGGCCTACGAGCAGTACTTC. The whole variable domain, remainder taken from reference TRBV7-2 and TRBJ2-7, is GAGVSQSPSNKVTEKGKDVELRCDPISGHTALYWYRQSLGQGLEFLIYFQGNSAPDKSGLPSDRFSAERTGGSVSTLTIQRTQQEDSAVYLCASSSTGAYEQYFGPGTRLTVT.

This clonotype has only a few counts. V and J are TRBV6-1 and TRBJ2-1; 10 nucleotides line up with TRBD2. With 7 bases clipped from V and 7 bases from J, the junction kept 13 bases outside the gene matches. The CDR3 loop spans 16 amino acids. Germline values: CDR1 MNHNS, CDR2 SASEGT. The CDR3 DNA reads as TGTGCCAGCAAAGGACTGGCTAGCGGGGGCCGTAATGAGCAGTTCTTC. Amino acids: CASKGLASGGRNEQFF.

There are a few counts of this clonotype. The rearrangement links TRBV7-9 to TRBJ2-1; tentatively, D is TRBD1 or TRBD2 (6 bases each). Germline loops: CDR1 SEHNR, CDR2 FQNEAQ (reference sequence). This CDR3 is built from 13 residues. The germline V and J ends were trimmed by 5 bases and 13 bases, with 18 bases remaining between them. CDR3 residues: CASSRGLSSGQFF. CDR3 bases: TGTGCCAGCAGCCGGGGGCTATCCTCAGGACAGTTCTTC.

The V call is TRBV2, the J call TRBJ2-5, with 7 bases lining up with TRBD1. Trimming at V came to 6 bases and at J to 5 bases, leaving 12 bases not matched to a gene. The germline CDR1 and CDR2 sequences are SNHLY and FYNNEI. The CDR3 is made up of 15 amino acids. The CDR3, as DNA: TGTGCCAGCAGGGAACTGACAGGGTTAGGGGAGACCCAGTACTTC. This sequence encodes CASRELTGLGETQYF.

This clonotype was observed a few times. The V and J genes are TRBV6-1 and TRBJ2-7; tentative D call: TRBD1 (6 bases). The CDR3 totals 15 residues. Germline CDR1 reads MNHNS; CDR2 reads SASEGT. V was trimmed by 6 bases and J by 6 bases, leaving 21 bases between them. CDR3 coding DNA: TGTGCCAGCAGACAAGGACAGACCTTTCAGGCCGAGCAGTACTTC. This encodes CASRQGQTFQAEQYF.

This clonotype appeared a few times. The chain links TRBV12-3 or TRBV12-4 to TRBJ1-1; D is perhaps TRBD1 (6 bases). This CDR3 region has 14 residues. V lost 8 bases and J 6 bases, leaving 19 bases between the germline ends. CDR3 sequence: CASASAYRAPEAFF. CDR3 DNA: TGTGCCAGCGCGTCGGCGTACAGGGCACCTGAAGCTTTCTTT.

In this sample, this clonotype turned up a few times. The chain joins TRBV7-2 to TRBJ2-7; D is perhaps TRBD1 or TRBD2 (5 bases each). Germline CDR1 is SGHTA and CDR2 is FQGNSA. CDR3 length: 16 residues. V lost 5 bases and J lost 0, with 17 bases in between. This CDR3 reads CASSRWDVALSYEQYF. In DNA, the CDR3 is TGTGCCAGCAGCAGGTGGGACGTAGCCCTCTCCTACGAGCAGTACTTC.

V usage is TRBV29-1 and J usage is TRBJ1-1; D unclear. This CDR3 comprises 13 residues. Germline lookup yields CDR1 SQVTM and CDR2 ANQGSEA. V was trimmed by 3 bases and J by 0 bases, leaving 8 bases between them. This chain's CDR3 is CSVEGRMNTEAFF. CDR3 nucleotide sequence: TGCAGCGTTGAGGGCAGAATGAACACTGAAGCTTTCTTT.

This clonotype was seen at least ten times. In nucleotides, the CDR3 is TGTGCCAGCAGCATACTGGGTGGCCAATCCTACGAGCAGTACTTC. Protein sequence: CASSILGGQSYEQYF. This sequence joins TRBV6-2 or TRBV6-3 and TRBJ2-7; D gene uncertain. CDR1 is MNHEY, CDR2 SVGEGT, per germline. V was clipped by 6 bases and J by 1 base, with 16 bases between them. CDR3 length equals 15 residues.

The chain carries TRBV9 and TRBJ1-1; perhaps TRBD1 as D (5 bases). V dropped 6 bases and J dropped 0 bases, with 9 bases sitting between them. Per the germline V gene, CDR1 is SGDLS and CDR2 is YYNGEE. CDR3 length equals 13 residues. The CDR3 coding sequence is TGTGCCAGCATCGGGACGGTGAACACTGAAGCTTTCTTT. Its translation is CASIGTVNTEAFF.

This clonotype was seen a handful of times. The chain uses TRBV29-1 and TRBJ2-5; D is unclear. V lost 1 base and J lost 5, with 5 bases in between. CDR3 length: 11 residues. Germline CDR1 SQVTM, CDR2 ANQGSEA. Here the CDR3 DNA reads TGCAGCGTTGAAGCCGGGGAGACCCAGTACTTC. Amino acid sequence: CSVEAGETQYF. Looking up the rest from reference TRBV29-1 and TRBJ2-5 gives the full variable domain: SAVISQKPSRDICQRGTSLTIQCQVDSQVTMMFWYRQQPGQSLTLIATANQGSEATYESGFVIDKFPISRPNLTFSTLTVSNMSPEDSSIYLCSVEAGETQYFGPGTRLLVL.

This clonotype appeared many times. The chain is built from TRBV7-2 and TRBJ2-3, with unresolved D. Trimming removed 5 bases from V and 3 bases from J, with 9 bases in between. The CDR3 length is 13 residues. The germline V gene has CDR1 SGHTA and CDR2 FQGNSA. The CDR3 region is CASSPRVTDTQYF. The CDR3 DNA sequence: TGTGCCAGCAGCCCTCGAGTGACAGATACGCAGTATTTT.

In its sample, this clonotype was seen a few times. CDR3 residues: CSVEDLAETGGYTF. The CDR3 nucleotides read TGCAGCGTTGAAGATCTGGCGGAGACTGGGGGCTACACCTTC. The chain recombines TRBV29-1 with TRBJ1-2, with D unresolved. Trimming stripped 0 bases from V and 8 bases from J, with 16 bases between. This CDR3 spans 14 amino acids. From germline, CDR1 is SQVTM and CDR2 ANQGSEA.

The chain recombines TRBV2 with TRBJ1-1; TRBD1 might be the D (5 bases). V was trimmed by 8 bases and J by 1 base, leaving 11 bases between them. The CDR3 loop spans 13 amino acids. Germline V gene data show CDR1 as SNHLY and CDR2 as FYNNEI. Here the CDR3 reads CASVAQGNTEAFF. The CDR3 region has the DNA TGTGCCAGCGTGGCTCAGGGGAACACTGAAGCTTTCTTT.

The V and J genes are TRBV4-3 and TRBJ1-1, with no clear D. Germline assignment: CDR1 LGHNA and CDR2 YSLEER. Trimming pared 0 bases from V and 7 bases from J, leaving 9 bases between. CDR3 length equals 13 residues. The CDR3 loop is CASSQDRGIEAFF. The DNA of the CDR3 is TGCGCCAGCAGCCAAGATCGTGGGATTGAAGCTTTCTTT.

V and J are TRBV28 and TRBJ2-3; weak D call: TRBD2 (6 bases). The CDR3 sequence is 16 residues long. The V end was cut by 1 base, the J end by 0 bases, with 11 bases between. From germline, CDR1 is MDHEN and CDR2 SYDVKM. Here the CDR3 reads CASSLFGRGSTDTQYF. The CDR3 DNA follows: TGTGCCAGCAGTTTATTCGGGCGGGGCAGCACAGATACGCAGTATTTT.

This clonotype was found a few times. V is TRBV7-2 and J is TRBJ2-5; 13 bases align to TRBD2. This CDR3 has 15 amino acids. Unmatched junction bases numbered 3, after V lost 3 bases and J lost 5 bases. The germline gives CDR1 SGHTA, CDR2 FQGNSA. The CDR3 DNA sequence: TGTGCCAGCAGCTTCGGACTAGCGGGAGTGGAGACCCAGTACTTC. This sequence encodes CASSFGLAGVETQYF.